This T cell receptor beta chain was captured in a study of cytomegalovirus exposure and HLA in healthy donors. Trimming stripped 5 bases from V and 6 bases from J, with 7 bases between. From germline, CDR1 is SNHLY and CDR2 FYNNEI. The CDR3 totals 11 residues. The PCR was carried out with 60 Vbeta primers and 13 Jbeta primers. TCRdb keeps only in-frame clones here, not all; method: immunoSEQ multiplex PCR. The sample has 110,000 to 150,000 clones; about 76% are singletons. The chain joins TRBV2 to TRBJ1-2; D gene unclear. The TCR originated in a male donor in good health and CMV-seronegative. The source material was PBMCs. CDR3 in DNA: TGTGCCAGCAGTCCCAGGAATGGCTACACCTTC. Protein: CASSPRNGYTF. Variable domain in full (rest from reference TRBV2 and TRBJ1-2): EPEVTQTPSHQVTQMGQEVILRCVPISNHLYFYWYRQILGQKVEFLVSFYNNEISEKSEIFDDQFSVERPDGSNFTLKIRSTKLEDSAMYFCASSPRNGYTFGSGTRLTVV.